This T cell receptor (beta chain) was sequenced for a study of shared clonotypes between healthy human individuals. Study-wide results and caveats: Naive subsets generally exceeded memory subsets in estimated richness.

Clones were read by immunoSEQ multiplex PCR, and TCRdb kept only the in-frame ones, dropping some. The sample includes a few million clones, 85% to 95% of them seen just once. In the case of this clone: Antigen unknown.

V lost 2 bases, J lost 3 bases, and 6 bases stayed unmatched. The CDR3 has 15 amino acids. Germline loops: CDR1 SQVTM, CDR2 ANQGSEA. Sequenced input: naive CD4+ T cells from PBMCs. The subset denotes: CD45RA+ positively selected. The TCR originated in a man aged 18 to 29 in good health. Some clones in this sample may be carry-over from other donors' samples. V is TRBV29-1 and J is TRBJ2-2; TRBD2 matches at 7 bases. CDR3 sequence: CSVEYPSGHTGELFF. Written as DNA, the CDR3 is TGCAGCGTTGAATACCCTAGCGGCCACACCGGGGAGCTGTTTTTT.